The source of this T cell receptor (beta chain) is a study of T cell responses to AZD1222 COVID-19 vaccine (TCRdb year 2021). Background on the whole study: A total of more than 230 trial participants underwent TCR sequencing, of whom around 200 received two doses of AZD1222 and about 25 received two doses of the MenACWY control vaccine. Trial participants were enrolled by age into subgroups of 18-55, 56-69 and 70-plus years, and around 150, 29 and 61 TCR-sequenced participants, respectively, were included in these subgroups. The full study reports these points: The whole spike protein was spanned by vaccine-associated CD4 TCRs, and dominant responses were seen in regions 160-218 and 743-854. Because no samples from the day 14 peak response were available, repertoires could be characterized only after the peak T cell response. Conclusions about previously exposed vaccinees are limited because only five to seven AZD1222 recipients were SARS-CoV-2 seropositive at baseline. After two AZD1222 doses, both the breadth and the depth of spike-specific TCRs were significantly higher than at day 0 and than in MenACWY recipients. The 56-69-year group was small, and its depth increase did not reach significance, likely because of low power. Participants were mostly white British and included more females than males, and it was suggested by the authors that clonal diversity may have been underestimated. Reportedly, almost half of the unique spike-specific TCRs recognized epitopes lying outside the regions that are mutated in the B.1.351 and B.1.1.7 variants.

CDR1 and CDR2 (SGHTS, YDEGEE) derive from the germline V gene. Unmatched junction bases come to 9, with V trimmed by 5 bases and J by 6 bases. Including cysteine and phenylalanine, the CDR3 has 14 amino acids. Only the CDR3 DNA is retained, 42 bases long and in frame from the first base. As concerns this clone: The specificity of this receptor is unknown. Base qualities are not recorded, but no much larger clone differs from it by a single base.

What this sample's time point label stands for: about 28 days (+/-7) after the second vaccine dose. AZD1222 recipients whose second dose came at about 4 weeks and those whose second dose came at about 12 weeks were combined into one group, since spike-specific TCR depth and breadth did not differ between the two schedules. Vaccinee samples were obtained from the UK trials COV001 and COV002, which included a single-blind randomized controlled phase 2/3 trial of AZD1222 (ChAdOx1 nCoV-19) in healthy adults. For TCRbeta chain sequencing, PBMC samples from trial participants were taken at day 0 and at day 28 after the second dose. The CDR3 regions of human TCRbeta chains were analyzed by immunosequencing. Per the original workflow: TCRs in the repertoires were compared against a reference library of SARS-CoV-2-specific TCRs that had been generated with the MIRA antigen-specificity platform. Breadth meant the fraction of unique TCRs that were SARS-CoV-2-associated, whereas depth meant the fraction of total T cells that were SARS-CoV-2-associated. Using the MIRA data, every spike-specific TCR was mapped to the spike region that the TCR reacted to and assigned to either a CD4 or a CD8 class. Log10-transformed breadth and depth values were compared by one-way ANOVA with Sidak's multiple comparisons tests. This immuneACCESS table, as held by TCRdb, lists in-frame sequences with V and J called but not all clones. Of the missing ones, under half trace to an unresolved V gene in checked studies; the others have no known cause. The V and J calls and clone size were taken over from that table, and D and trimming were inferred from the DNA. A total of just under 150,000 clones appear in this sample, about 86% of them only once. The ten biggest clones cover about 4.9% of the sample.

Specimen: peripheral blood, collected 28 days after the second AZD1222 dose. The chain is made from TRBV5-8 and TRBJ1-2, with TRBD1 matching 8 junction bases. The receptor was isolated from an adult who received the AZD1222 COVID-19 vaccine. Here the CDR3 is given as CASSYAGQENGYTF. The nucleotide sequence is TGTGCCAGCAGTTACGCGGGACAGGAAAATGGCTACACCTTC.